This TCR beta chain was sequenced during a study of early T cells in non-severe SARS-CoV-2 infection. Unique molecular identifier tags were affixed to discrete cDNA molecules. Each CDR3 protein gets one entry after TCRdb re-called the 5' RACE reads with MiXCR. The table includes around 35,000 distinct CDR3 sequences, 5.9% detected once. Germline-derived CDR1 and CDR2 are SGDLS and YYNGEE. There are 17 residues in the CDR3. The V end lost 3 bases, the J end lost 2 bases, and 19 bases lay between the germline ends. This clonotype occurred many times. This TCR was recovered from an adult who was a healthcare worker with PCR-confirmed SARS-CoV-2 infection or an uninfected control (not recorded which). The chain joins TRBV9 to TRBJ2-3, with D tentatively TRBD1 or TRBD2 (5 bases each). Material for sequencing was whole blood. CDR3 protein: CASSETGPQHNTDTQYF. CDR3 DNA sequence: TGTGCCAGCAGCGAAACGGGACCACAACACAACACAGATACGCAGTATTTT. Combining the CDR3 with reference TRBV9 and TRBJ2-3 gives the whole variable domain DSGVTQTPKHLITATGQRVTLRCSPRSGDLSVYWYQQSLDQGLQFLIQYYNGEERAKGNILERFSAQQFPDLHSELNLSSLELGDSALYFCASSETGPQHNTDTQYFGPGTRLTVL.